The 8 T cell receptor beta chains listed next were all sequenced from one sample in a study of cytomegalovirus exposure and HLA in healthy donors. PCR involved 60 Vbeta and 13 Jbeta primers. The method was immunoSEQ multiplex PCR; TCRdb's version includes in-frame clones alone and lacks a portion of them. This table has more than 85,000 clones, 78% appearing once. The sample consisted of PBMCs. Receptor source: a man aged 30 to 39 in good health and CMV-seronegative.

This sequence joins TRBV6-5 and TRBJ1-3; D ambiguous. This CDR3 has 14 amino acids. Germline CDR1 is MNHEY and CDR2 is SVGAGI. The ends were cut back, 2 bases at V and 4 bases at J, with 9 bases in the middle. The CDR3 DNA is TGTGCCAGCAGTTACGGCAGACAAGGAAACACCATATATTTT. It encodes CASSYGRQGNTIYF.

In the case of this clone: The same CDR3 arises from other DNA sequences in this sample as well. V is TRBV7-9 and J is TRBJ1-5, with TRBD1 matching 10 bases. This CDR3 is built from 14 residues. With 5 bases clipped from V and 7 bases from J, the junction kept 5 bases outside the gene matches. Looked up from germline, CDR1 is SEHNR and CDR2 is FQNEAQ (reference sequence). As DNA, the CDR3 is TGTGCCAGCAGCCGACAGGGGGCCGGGCAGCCCCAGCATTTT. Protein product: CASSRQGAGQPQHF. Full variable domain (remainder filled in from reference TRBV7-9 and TRBJ1-5): DTGVSQNPRHKITKRGQNVTFRCDPISEHNRLYWYRQTLGQGPEFLTYFQNEAQLEKSRLLSDRFSAERPKGSFSTLEIQRTEQGDSAMYLCASSRQGAGQPQHFGDGTRLSIL.

The chain carries TRBV4-3 and TRBJ2-7; 8 bases are shared with TRBD1. Looked up from germline, CDR1 is LGHNA and CDR2 is YSLEER. Trimming at V came to 0 bases and at J to 3 bases, leaving 1 base not matched to a gene. This CDR3 has 14 residues. CDR3 sequence reads: CASSQDGQGYEQYF. CDR3 DNA sequence: TGCGCCAGCAGCCAAGATGGACAGGGCTACGAGCAGTACTTC.

V is TRBV11-2 and J is TRBJ1-1, with 12 bases lining up with TRBD1. The CDR3 extends over 15 amino acids. The trim removed 5 bases at V and 8 bases at J, leaving 9 bases unmatched. The germline CDR1 and CDR2 sequences are SGHAT and FQNNGV. This CDR3 reads CASSSGTGGHTEAFF. The DNA for the CDR3 is TGTGCCAGCAGCAGCGGGACAGGGGGCCATACGGAAGCTTTCTTT.

The chain couples TRBV28 to TRBJ1-1; D unclear. Trimming left V 2 bases short and J 4 bases short, with 17 bases between. The V gene's germline CDR1 is MDHEN and CDR2 SYDVKM. The CDR3 loop spans 16 amino acids. CDR3 nucleotides: TGTGCCAGCAGTTTAGGTGGTACCGGGATGAGCACTGAAGCTTTCTTT. This translates into CASSLGGTGMSTEAFF.

The V call is TRBV18, the J call TRBJ1-5; D uncertain. The V end lost 5 bases, the J end lost 1 base, and 12 bases lay between the germline ends. This CDR3 comprises 15 residues. Per germline, CDR1 KGHSH and CDR2 LQKENI. CDR3 in amino acids: CASSTTTTSNQPQHF. The DNA of the CDR3 is TGTGCCAGCTCAACCACGACAACAAGCAATCAGCCCCAGCATTTT.

The gene calls are TRBV7-9 and TRBJ2-1, with TRBD2 matching over 11 bases. Germline V gives CDR1 SEHNR, CDR2 FQNEAQ (reference sequence). The CDR3 consists of 18 residues. Germline trimming cut 1 base from V and 4 bases from J; bases unmatched to any gene: 9. CDR3 nucleotide sequence: TGTGCCAGCAGCTTAGTTCCCTATAGCGGGAGGGCTTACAATGAGCAGTTCTTC. Translating gives CASSLVPYSGRAYNEQFF.

The rearrangement links TRBV6-5 to TRBJ1-3; D gene uncertain. In germline, CDR1 is MNHEY, CDR2 SVGAGI. V was trimmed by 5 bases and J by 1 base, leaving 6 bases between them. The CDR3 covers 13 residues. The chain's CDR3 is CASSLESGNTIYF. In DNA form, the CDR3 reads TGTGCCAGCAGTCTAGAGTCTGGAAACACCATATATTTT.